The 27 T cell receptor beta chains presented below share a single source sample, sequenced in a study of T cells in women clearing cervical HPV infection. Using immunoSEQ multiplex PCR, the repertoire was profiled, and TCRdb retains in-frame clones only, with some absent. This repertoire comprises tens of thousands of clones; its ten largest clones make up roughly 5.2%. Sample: blood buffy coat. The receptors here all came from a woman between 18 and 70 years old with a cervical HPV16 infection that either progressed to CIN3+ or cleared (not recorded which).

A remark on this clone: The CDR3 is cut off 3 residues early in the read; its end comes from the germline J gene. This rearrangement joins TRBV4-2 to TRBJ1-5; D ambiguous. This CDR3 is 15 amino acids long. Trimming took 0 bases from V and 3 from J, leaving 9 bases between them. Germline CDR1 LGHNA, CDR2 YNFKEQ. The CDR3 sequence is CASSQDEQPNQPQHF. The covered CDR3 bases are TGTGCCAGCAGCCAAGATGAACAGCCCAATCAGCCC.

This clone is classed as medium-sized (0.01 to 0.1%) by frequency. Read coverage stops 3 residues before the CDR3 terminus; the germline J gene supplies the remainder. The chain uses TRBV7-2 and TRBJ2-5; 7 positions agree with TRBD1. The CDR3 runs 13 residues. Per germline, CDR1 SGHTA and CDR2 FQGNSA. Trimming removed 5 bases from V and 4 bases from J; junction bases left unmatched: 4. CDR3 protein: CASSANRGETQYF. Partial CDR3 DNA: TGTGCCAGCAGCGCCAACAGGGGAGAGACC.

A word on this clone: The CDR3 end is not reached by the read, which stops 3 residues before it; the germline J gene fills it in. The rearrangement uses TRBV5-1 and TRBJ2-7; weak D call: TRBD1 (6 bases). The CDR3 covers 12 residues. The V and J ends lost 1 base and 6 bases respectively, with 8 bases between them. Germline V gene sequence: CDR1 SGHRS, CDR2 YFSETQ. Partial CDR3 DNA: TGCGCCAGCAGCTTGACAGGGCCCGAG. Translating it yields CASSLTGPE. The full CDR3 protein is CASSLTGPEQYF.

With regard to this clone: Mismatch with germline at one junction end may stem from a read error. Coverage ceases 3 residues before the CDR3 finishes, and the germline J gene fills in the end. V is TRBV4-2 and J is TRBJ2-1, with 11 positions matching TRBD2. The germline CDR1 and CDR2 sequences are LGHNA and YNFKEQ. The CDR3 length is 14 residues. The covered CDR3 bases are TGCGCCAGCAGTATAGCGGGGGGGCCCAATGAG. This sequence encodes CASSIAGGPNE. The entire CDR3 reads CASSIAGGPNEQFF.

Of note for this clone: With the read ending 3 residues before the CDR3 end, the germline J gene is used to fill in that end. This sequence joins TRBV5-6 and TRBJ1-2; the match to TRBD1 covers 10 bases. The CDR3 runs 14 residues. Germline CDR1 and CDR2: SGHDT and YYEEEE. Trimming removed 0 bases from V and 7 bases from J; junction bases left unmatched: 3. The DNA read from the CDR3 is TGTGCCAGCAGCTTGGGGGACAGGGGTGGTGGC. Encoded protein: CASSLGDRGGG. The whole CDR3 reads CASSLGDRGGGYTF.

Details on this clone: Read sequence stops 3 residues before the CDR3 end, and the germline J gene provides the missing end. The chain has TRBV20-1 and TRBJ2-4; 7 bases are shared with TRBD1. This CDR3 is built from 13 residues. The V gene's germline CDR1 is DFQATT and CDR2 SNEGSKA (reference sequence). This CDR3 is CSARDLGGYGQYF. The sequenced part of the CDR3 DNA is TGCAGTGCTAGAGATCTAGGGGGCTATGGT.

Notes on this clone: The read ends 3 residues shy of where the CDR3 ends; the end is completed using the germline J gene. V and J are TRBV5-1 and TRBJ2-3; a possible D gene is TRBD2 (5 bases). CDR1 is SGHRS, CDR2 YFSETQ, per germline. The CDR3 covers 15 residues. CDR3 bases read: TGCGCCAGCAGGCCCACGGGGTTGTCCAATCAGCCG. It specifies CASRPTGLSNQP. The whole CDR3 region reads CASRPTGLSNQPQYF.

Frequency places this clone as medium-sized. The read stops 3 residues short of the end of the CDR3; the missing end is completed from the germline J gene. The rearrangement uses TRBV14 and TRBJ2-3; 9 bases align to TRBD1. V shed 2 bases, J shed 4 bases, and the junction held 4 bases outside the gene matches. The CDR3 runs 15 residues. Looked up from germline, CDR1 is SGHDN and CDR2 is FVKESK. Partial CDR3 DNA: TGTGCCAGCAGCCAACTGGGACAGGGAGCAGATACG. This gives the protein CASSQLGQGADT. In full, the CDR3 reads CASSQLGQGADTQYF.

Of note for this clone: At one boundary the junction diverges from the germline segment, which might be a read error. The sequenced fragment ends 3 residues before the CDR3 boundary, so the rest is inferred from the germline J gene. The gene calls are TRBV10-3 and TRBJ2-5; D perhaps matches TRBD1 (5 bases). Germline-derived CDR1 and CDR2 are ENHRY and SYGVKD. The CDR3 is 15 residues long. The sequenced part of the CDR3 DNA is TGTGCCGTCAGTGAGCGTAGGGGCAAAGGCGAGACC. Its translation is CAVSERRGKGET. The complete CDR3 protein is CAVSERRGKGETQYF.

Remarks on this clone: The sequence runs out 3 residues before the end of the CDR3; the remainder is reconstructed from the germline J gene. The chain employs TRBV10-3 and TRBJ2-6; D ambiguous. Germline assignment: CDR1 ENHRY and CDR2 SYGVKD. V was pared by 3 bases and J by 0 bases, with 3 bases between. The CDR3 runs to 14 residues. The CDR3 bases that were read are TGTGCCATCAGTGACAACTCTGGGGCCAACGTC. This codes for CAISDNSGANV. The CDR3, in full, reads CAISDNSGANVLTF.

Turning to this clone: From the germline J gene comes the end of the CDR3, since the read stops 3 residues before it. V usage is TRBV5-1 and J usage is TRBJ1-4; D is perhaps TRBD1 (5 bases). The germline V gene has CDR1 SGHRS and CDR2 YFSETQ. The CDR3 sequence is 15 residues long. Here the CDR3 reads CASSFRGAGNSPLFF. Incomplete CDR3 DNA: TGCGCCAGCAGCTTTCGAGGGGCCGGTAATTCACCA.

On this clone: The CDR3 end falls 3 residues outside the read, so it is completed with the germline J gene. The chain joins TRBV20-1 to TRBJ1-2, with a possible D match to TRBD1 (6 bases). The CDR3 spans 14 residues. Germline V CDR1 and CDR2: DFQATT, SNEGSKA (reference sequence). CDR3 DNA (partial): TGCAGTGCTAGCGTTAGGACAGTTCAAGAGACC. It codes for CSASVRTVQET. The full CDR3 sequence reads CSASVRTVQETYTF.

A note on this clone: Read data end 3 residues before the CDR3 end; the end is taken from the germline J gene. V gene TRBV13 combines with J gene TRBJ1-2; 7 nucleotides line up with TRBD1. Germline trimming cut 4 bases from V and 3 bases from J; bases unmatched to any gene: 2. Germline CDR1 is PRHDT and CDR2 is FYEKMQ (reference sequence). This CDR3 has 13 amino acids. The CDR3 is CASSSGTDYGYTF. CDR3 DNA, as far as it was read: TGTGCCAGCAGCTCCGGGACAGACTATGGC.

Regarding this clone: The read finishes 3 residues shy of the CDR3 end, and the germline J gene is used to complete it. The genes are TRBV19 and TRBJ1-2, with D maybe TRBD1 (6 bases). Per germline, CDR1 LNHDA and CDR2 SQIVND (reference sequence). The CDR3 is made up of 14 amino acids. CDR3 residues: CASSMRGNRVDYTF. The sequenced part of the CDR3 DNA is TGTGCCAGTAGTATGAGGGGCAACAGGGTCGAC.

To note about this clone: The read terminates 3 residues before the CDR3 end, so the remaining end is supplied by the germline J gene. This chain links TRBV29-1 with TRBJ1-2; D is undetermined. CDR3 size: 13 residues. Trimming took 4 bases from V and 0 from J, leaving 9 bases between them. Germline V gene sequence: CDR1 SQVTM, CDR2 ANQGSEA. The chain's CDR3 is CSVAVGPNYGYTF. CDR3 DNA (partial): TGCAGCGTTGCTGTGGGCCCTAACTATGGC. The full variable domain, rest sourced from reference TRBV29-1 and TRBJ1-2, is SAVISQKPSRDICQRGTSLTIQCQVDSQVTMMFWYRQQPGQSLTLIATANQGSEATYESGFVIDKFPISRPNLTFSTLTVSNMSPEDSSIYLCSVAVGPNYGYTFGSGTRLTVV.

By frequency, this clone registers medium-sized (0.01 to 0.1%). The CDR3 is cut off 3 residues early in the read; its end comes from the germline J gene. J is TRBJ1-3 and V is TRBV7-9; D is possibly TRBD1 (5 bases). CDR1 is SEHNR and CDR2 is FQNEAQ in the germline V gene (reference sequence). CDR3 size: 11 residues. The CDR3 is CASSPGEGIYF. The part of the CDR3 DNA that was read is TGTGCCAGCAGCCCTGGGGAGGGG.

Points on this clone: Read data end 3 residues before the CDR3 end; the end is taken from the germline J gene. The rearrangement joins TRBV3-1 (or the pseudogene TRBV3-2) to TRBJ2-3; TRBD1 matches at 11 bases. Germline values: CDR1 LGHDT, CDR2 YNNKEL (reference sequence). This CDR3 spans 19 amino acids. CDR3 sequence: CASSQGGWTGGPPEETQYF. Incomplete CDR3 DNA: TGTGCCAGCAGCCAAGGTGGGTGGACAGGGGGCCCTCCCGAAGAGACG.

Comment on this clone: Read coverage stops 3 residues before the CDR3 terminus; the germline J gene supplies the remainder. The chain couples TRBV4-2 to TRBJ2-1; maybe TRBD1 (6 bases). CDR1 is LGHNA and CDR2 is YNFKEQ in the germline V gene. The length of the CDR3 is 14 residues. The sequenced CDR3 bases are TGTGCGAGCCACAGGGAAGGTTCCTACAATGAG. Translation gives CASHREGSYNE. The CDR3, in full, reads CASHREGSYNEQFF.

Comment on this clone: Read data end 3 residues before the CDR3 end; the end is taken from the germline J gene. V usage is TRBV7-2 and J usage is TRBJ1-2, with 7 nucleotides matching TRBD1. The CDR3 is made up of 13 amino acids. Germline-derived CDR1 and CDR2 are SGHTA and FQGNSA. Here the CDR3 reads CASNFGGGGGYTF. The part of the CDR3 DNA that was read is TGTGCCAGCAACTTCGGGGGAGGGGGCGGC.

Comments on this clone: The read terminates 3 residues before the CDR3 end, so the remaining end is supplied by the germline J gene. The chain recombines TRBV20-1 with TRBJ2-5; 8 bases align to TRBD2. The CDR3 contains 14 residues. Losses at the gene ends were 2 bases for V and 0 bases for J; bases not matched to a gene: 2. Germline CDR1 is DFQATT and CDR2 is SNEGSKA (reference sequence). The CDR3 protein is CSARPGGNQETQYF. The covered CDR3 bases are TGCAGTGCTAGACCGGGGGGGAACCAAGAGACC.

To note about this clone: The CDR3 goes on 3 residues after the read ends, and that part is filled in from the germline J gene. The chain couples TRBV28 to TRBJ2-7, with 8 bases identical to TRBD1. The CDR3 runs 14 residues. V was pared by 5 bases and J by 2 bases, with 5 bases of the junction left unmatched. The germline CDR1 and CDR2 sequences are MDHEN and SYDVKM. CDR3 amino acids: CASSLRTGTYEQYF. Incomplete CDR3 DNA: TGTGCCAGCAGTCTCCGGACAGGGACCTACGAG.

Turning to this clone: The CDR3 extends 3 residues past the end of the read, so its final part is completed from the germline J gene. V usage is TRBV14 and J usage is TRBJ2-3; TRBD1 might be the D (6 bases). The CDR3 loop spans 15 amino acids. V lost 0 bases and J 6 bases, leaving 13 bases between the germline ends. Germline CDR1 SGHDN, CDR2 FVKESK. CDR3 DNA, as far as it was read: TGTGCCAGCAGCCAAGAAGACAGGTTGGGGGATACG. It codes for CASSQEDRLGDT. The entire CDR3 protein is CASSQEDRLGDTQYF.

With respect to this clone: The read terminates 3 residues before the CDR3 end, so the remaining end is supplied by the germline J gene. This chain links TRBV5-4 with TRBJ2-2, with 8 bases that match TRBD2. Germline assignment: CDR1 SGHNT and CDR2 YYREEE (reference sequence). The CDR3 has 15 residues. The sequenced CDR3 bases are TGTGCCAGCAGCACCGGGGGGGCAGGGAATTCACCG. This encodes CASSTGGAGNSP. The whole CDR3 sequence is CASSTGGAGNSPLFF. Full variable domain (rest looked up from reference TRBV5-4 and TRBJ2-2): ETGVTQSPTHLIKTRGQQVTLRCSSQSGHNTVSWYQQALGQGPQFIFQYYREEENGRGNFPPRFSGLQFPNYSSELNVNALELDDSALYLCASSTGGAGNSPLFFGEGSRLTVL.

The sequenced CDR3 bases are TGCAGTGCTAGACGCGCTGCAGAGACC. Its translation: CSARRAAET. The full-length CDR3 reads as CSARRAAETQYF. V is TRBV20-1 and J is TRBJ2-5; D not resolved. The sequenced fragment ends 3 residues before the CDR3 boundary, so the rest is inferred from the germline J gene. V gave up 2 bases and J gave up 4 bases, with 8 bases separating them. Germline V gene data show CDR1 as DFQATT and CDR2 as SNEGSKA (reference sequence). The CDR3 is 12 amino acids.

According to its frequency, this clone is medium-sized. The CDR3 end falls 3 residues outside the read, so it is completed with the germline J gene. The chain recombines TRBV7-2 with TRBJ1-4, with D possibly TRBD1 on 6 matching bases. The CDR3 runs 15 residues. The V end was cut by 6 bases, the J end by 5 bases, with 16 bases between. Per the germline V gene, CDR1 is SGHTA and CDR2 is FQGNSA. The part of the CDR3 DNA that was read is TGTGCCAGCAGTAAAACAGGGCAAGAGAATGAAAAA. It is translated as CASSKTGQENEK. The complete CDR3 reads CASSKTGQENEKLFF.

As for this clone: With the read ending 3 residues before the CDR3 end, the germline J gene is used to fill in that end. The rearrangement uses TRBV6-2 or TRBV6-3 and TRBJ2-1, with D perhaps matching TRBD1 (6 bases). Trimming shortened V by 6 bases and J by 7 bases, and 19 bases separated the two germline ends. The CDR3 has 15 residues. In germline, CDR1 is MNHEY, CDR2 SVGEGT. The CDR3 is CASRDGTPKRNEQFF. The CDR3 DNA, read in part, is TGTGCCAGCAGAGACGGGACACCCAAGAGGAATGAG.

In regard to this clone: Read data end 3 residues before the CDR3 end; the end is taken from the germline J gene. The chain employs TRBV6-2 or TRBV6-3 and TRBJ1-2; TRBD1 agrees at 8 bases. Germline CDR1 is MNHEY and CDR2 is SVGEGT. V was clipped by 4 bases and J by 7 bases; unmatched bases: 17. The CDR3 runs to 17 residues. The DNA read from the CDR3 is TGTGCCAGCAGTTCCCCAATCTCTCGGACAGGGCCTATTGGC. It codes for CASSSPISRTGPIG. The complete CDR3 sequence is CASSSPISRTGPIGYTF.